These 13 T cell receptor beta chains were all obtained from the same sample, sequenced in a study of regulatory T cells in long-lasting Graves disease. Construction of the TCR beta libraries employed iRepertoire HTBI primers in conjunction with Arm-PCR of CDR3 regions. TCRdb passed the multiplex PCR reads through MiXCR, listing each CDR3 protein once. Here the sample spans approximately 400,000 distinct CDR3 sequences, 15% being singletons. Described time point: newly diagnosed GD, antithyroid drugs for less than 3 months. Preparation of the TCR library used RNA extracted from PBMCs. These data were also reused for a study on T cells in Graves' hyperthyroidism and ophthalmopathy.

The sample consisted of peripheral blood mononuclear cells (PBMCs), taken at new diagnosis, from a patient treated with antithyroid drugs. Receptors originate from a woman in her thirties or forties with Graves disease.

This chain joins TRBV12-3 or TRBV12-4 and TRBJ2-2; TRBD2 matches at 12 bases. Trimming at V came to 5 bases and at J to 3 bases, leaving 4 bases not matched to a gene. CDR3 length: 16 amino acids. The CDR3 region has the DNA TGTGCCAGCAGTATACTAGCGGGAGGAGACACCGGGGAGCTGTTTTTT. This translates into CASSILAGGDTGELFF.

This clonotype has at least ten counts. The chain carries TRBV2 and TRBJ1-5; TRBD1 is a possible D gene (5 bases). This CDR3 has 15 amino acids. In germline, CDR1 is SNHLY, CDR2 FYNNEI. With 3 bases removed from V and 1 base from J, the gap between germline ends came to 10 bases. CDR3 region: CASSESKGSNQPQHF. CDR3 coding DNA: TGTGCCAGCAGTGAGTCTAAGGGGAGCAATCAGCCCCAGCATTTT. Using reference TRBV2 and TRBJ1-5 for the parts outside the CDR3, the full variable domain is EPEVTQTPSHQVTQMGQEVILRCVPISNHLYFYWYRQILGQKVEFLVSFYNNEISEKSEIFDDQFSVERPDGSNFTLKIRSTKLEDSAMYFCASSESKGSNQPQHFGDGTRLSIL.

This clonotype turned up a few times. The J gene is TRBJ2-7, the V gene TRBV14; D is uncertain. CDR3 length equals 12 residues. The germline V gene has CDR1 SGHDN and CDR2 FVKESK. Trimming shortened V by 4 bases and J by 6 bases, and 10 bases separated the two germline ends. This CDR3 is CASSPGPSEQYF. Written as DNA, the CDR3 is TGTGCCAGCAGCCCCGGGCCTTCCGAGCAGTACTTC. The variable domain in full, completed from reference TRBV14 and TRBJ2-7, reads EAGVTQFPSHSVIEKGQTVTLRCDPISGHDNLYWYRRVMGKEIKFLLHFVKESKQDESGMPNNRFLAERTGGTYSTLKVQPAELEDSGVYFCASSPGPSEQYFGPGTRLTVT.

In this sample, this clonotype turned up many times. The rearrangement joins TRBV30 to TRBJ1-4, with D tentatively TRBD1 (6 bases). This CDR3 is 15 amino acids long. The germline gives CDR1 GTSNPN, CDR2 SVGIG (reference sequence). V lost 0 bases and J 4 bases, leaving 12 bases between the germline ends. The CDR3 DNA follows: TGTGCCTGGAGTGTACGGGGGCAGGTTAATGAAAAACTGTTTTTT. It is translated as CAWSVRGQVNEKLFF.

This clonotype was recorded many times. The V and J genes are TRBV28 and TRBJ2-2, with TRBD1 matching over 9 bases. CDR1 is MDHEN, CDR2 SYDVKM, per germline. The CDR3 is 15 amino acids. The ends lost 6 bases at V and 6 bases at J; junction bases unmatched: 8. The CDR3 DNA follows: TGTGCCAGCAGCTCCCCGGGACAGGGATCCGGGGAGCTGTTTTTT. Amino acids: CASSSPGQGSGELFF.

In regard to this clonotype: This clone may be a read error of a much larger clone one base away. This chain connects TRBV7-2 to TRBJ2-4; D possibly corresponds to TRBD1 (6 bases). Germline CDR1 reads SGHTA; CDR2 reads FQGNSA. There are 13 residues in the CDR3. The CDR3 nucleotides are TGTGCCAGCAAGGGGGTAGCCAAAAACATTCGGTACTTC. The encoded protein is CASKGVAKNIRYF.

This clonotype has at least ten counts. This chain's CDR3 is CASSSYRVGAGGPTDTQYF. Here the CDR3 DNA reads TGTGCCAGCAGTTCCTACCGCGTCGGGGCCGGAGGGCCTACAGATACGCAGTATTTT. The J gene is TRBJ2-3, the V gene TRBV28, with a weak D call TRBD2 (6 bases). Germline CDR1 is MDHEN and CDR2 is SYDVKM. The CDR3 consists of 19 residues. V shed 4 bases and J shed 3 bases, with 26 bases lying between them.

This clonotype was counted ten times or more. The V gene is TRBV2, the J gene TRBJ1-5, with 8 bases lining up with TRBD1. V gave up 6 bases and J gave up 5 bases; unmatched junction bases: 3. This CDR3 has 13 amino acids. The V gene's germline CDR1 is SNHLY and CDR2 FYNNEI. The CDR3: CASREQGDQPQHF. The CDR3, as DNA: TGTGCCAGCAGGGAACAGGGGGATCAGCCCCAGCATTTT.

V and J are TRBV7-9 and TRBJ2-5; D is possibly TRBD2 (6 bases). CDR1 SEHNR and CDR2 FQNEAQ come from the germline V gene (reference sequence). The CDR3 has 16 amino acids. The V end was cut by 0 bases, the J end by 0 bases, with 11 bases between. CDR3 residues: CASSLAGDWDQETQYF. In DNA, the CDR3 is TGTGCCAGCAGCTTAGCTGGGGACTGGGACCAAGAGACCCAGTACTTC.

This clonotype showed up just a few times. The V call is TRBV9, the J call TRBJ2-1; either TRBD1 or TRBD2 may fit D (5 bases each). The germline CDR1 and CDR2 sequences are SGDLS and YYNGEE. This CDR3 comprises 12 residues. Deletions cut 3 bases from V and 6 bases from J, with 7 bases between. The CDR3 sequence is CASSAGRNEQFF. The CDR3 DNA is TGTGCCAGCAGCGCGGGACGCAATGAGCAGTTCTTC.

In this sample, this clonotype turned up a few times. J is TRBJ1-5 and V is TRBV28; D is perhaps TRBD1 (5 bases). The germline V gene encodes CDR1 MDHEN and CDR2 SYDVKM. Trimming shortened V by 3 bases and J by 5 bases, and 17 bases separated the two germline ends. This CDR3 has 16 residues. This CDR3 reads CASSFPGHGEDQPQHF. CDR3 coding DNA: TGTGCCAGCAGTTTCCCCGGACATGGTGAAGATCAGCCCCAGCATTTT.

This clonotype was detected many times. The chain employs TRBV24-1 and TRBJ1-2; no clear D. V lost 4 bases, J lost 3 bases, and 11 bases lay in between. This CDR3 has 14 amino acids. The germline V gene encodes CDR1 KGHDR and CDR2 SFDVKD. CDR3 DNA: TGTGCCACCAGTGAGAGCGTGACGGACTATGGCTACACCTTC. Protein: CATSESVTDYGYTF.

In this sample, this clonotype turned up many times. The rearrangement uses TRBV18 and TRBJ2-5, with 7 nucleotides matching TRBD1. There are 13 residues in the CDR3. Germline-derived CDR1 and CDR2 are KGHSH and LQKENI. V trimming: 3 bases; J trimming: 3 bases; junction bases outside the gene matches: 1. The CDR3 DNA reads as TGTGCCAGCTCACCGGGACAGAAAGAGACCCAGTACTTC. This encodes CASSPGQKETQYF.